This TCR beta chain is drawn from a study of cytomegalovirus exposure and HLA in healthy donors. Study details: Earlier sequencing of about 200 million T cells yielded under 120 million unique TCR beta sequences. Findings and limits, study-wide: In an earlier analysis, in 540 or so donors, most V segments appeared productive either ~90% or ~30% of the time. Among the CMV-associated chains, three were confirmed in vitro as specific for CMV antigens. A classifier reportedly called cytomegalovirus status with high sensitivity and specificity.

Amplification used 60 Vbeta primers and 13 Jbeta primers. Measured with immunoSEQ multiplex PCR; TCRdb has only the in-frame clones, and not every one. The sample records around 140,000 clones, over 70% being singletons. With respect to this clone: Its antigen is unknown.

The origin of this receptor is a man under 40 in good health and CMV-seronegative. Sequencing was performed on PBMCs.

CDR3 bases: TGTGCCAGCAGCGCCCGGCTAGCGGGAGCGCTAGGCGGGGAGCTGTTTTTT. It codes for CASSARLAGALGGELFF. The rearrangement links TRBV9 to TRBJ2-2; 10 bases are shared with TRBD2. The CDR3 is 17 amino acids. V lost 3 bases, J lost 7 bases, and 12 bases stayed unmatched. Germline-derived CDR1 and CDR2 are SGDLS and YYNGEE.